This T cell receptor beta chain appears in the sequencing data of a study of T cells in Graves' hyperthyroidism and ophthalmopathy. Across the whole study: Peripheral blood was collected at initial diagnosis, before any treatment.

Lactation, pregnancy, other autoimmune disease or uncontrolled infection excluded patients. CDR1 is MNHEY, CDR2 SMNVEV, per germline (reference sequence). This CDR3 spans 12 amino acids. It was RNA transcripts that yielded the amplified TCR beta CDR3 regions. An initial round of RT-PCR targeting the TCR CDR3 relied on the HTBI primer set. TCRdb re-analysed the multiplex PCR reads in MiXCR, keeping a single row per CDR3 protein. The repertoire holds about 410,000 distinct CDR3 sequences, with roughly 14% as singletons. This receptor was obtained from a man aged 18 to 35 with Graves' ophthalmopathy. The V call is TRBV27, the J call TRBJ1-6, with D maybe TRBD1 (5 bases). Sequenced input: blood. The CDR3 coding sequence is TGTGGCGACAGCCGCAGTAATTCACCCCTCCACTTT. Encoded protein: CGDSRSNSPLHF.